The 13 T cell receptor beta chains below all came from one sample that was sequenced in a study of T cell repertoires in cytomegalovirus infection. No antigens are known for them. TCRdb analysed the reads with MiXCR anew, one entry per CDR3 protein. The sample includes roughly 990,000 distinct CDR3 sequences, around 30% of them seen just once. The sample consisted of cultured CD8+ T cells from PBMCs, taken from culture after CMV antigen stimulation. These receptors originate from a human donor in good health (CMV status not recorded). Some clones in this sample may be carry-over from other donors' samples.

This rearrangement joins TRBV6-1 to TRBJ2-1; the D is unclear. CDR3 length: 15 amino acids. CDR1 MNHNS and CDR2 SASEGT come from the germline V gene. Trimming pared 5 bases from V and 0 bases from J, leaving 11 bases between. In DNA form, the CDR3 reads TGTGCCAGCAGTTACGAGATTGGCTCCTACAATGAGCAGTTCTTC. Translated: CASSYEIGSYNEQFF.

J is TRBJ2-2 and V is TRBV6-6; the match to TRBD1 covers 8 bases. The CDR3 totals 22 residues. With 0 bases clipped from V and 2 bases from J, the junction kept 20 bases outside the gene matches. CDR1 and CDR2 (germline): MNHNY, SVGAGI (reference sequence). Here the CDR3 reads CASSYSMFGDETGARNTGELFF. In DNA, the CDR3 is TGTGCCAGCAGTTACTCGATGTTCGGTGATGAGACAGGGGCTAGAAACACCGGGGAGCTGTTTTTT.

This clonotype was seen repeatedly, ten times or more. V and J are TRBV7-6 and TRBJ2-3; TRBD2 is a possible D gene (5 bases). Germline CDR1 and CDR2: SGHVS and FNYEAQ. The CDR3 covers 13 residues. Trimming took 1 base from V and 6 from J, leaving 8 bases between them. CDR3 loop: CASSLGWEDTQYF. The CDR3 DNA reads TGTGCCAGCAGCTTAGGATGGGAGGATACGCAGTATTTT.

Worth noting for this clonotype: Its ends do not fully match the called genes, so a read error is possible. The V gene is TRBV28, the J gene TRBJ1-1; D gene ambiguous. Germline V gene sequence: CDR1 MDHEN, CDR2 SYDVKM. This CDR3 is 14 amino acids long. CDR3 coding DNA: TGTGCCGGCAGTTTTCCGGGATGGGTCACTGAAGCTTTCTTT. Amino acids: CAGSFPGWVTEAFF. Full variable domain (rest looked up from reference TRBV28 and TRBJ1-1): DVKVTQSSRYLVKRTGEKVFLECVQDMDHENMFWYRQDPGLGLRLIYFSYDVKMKEKGDIPEGYSVSREKKERFSLILESASTNQTSMYLCAGSFPGWVTEAFFGQGTRLTVV.

This chain connects TRBV11-2 to TRBJ2-3, with 10 bases identical to TRBD2. CDR1 and CDR2 (germline): SGHAT, FQNNGV. After removal of 3 bases from V and 3 bases from J, the junction contained 12 bases not matched to a gene. This CDR3 region has 18 residues. CDR3 protein: CASSFFSSGGPLTDTQYF. The CDR3 DNA sequence: TGTGCCAGCAGCTTTTTTTCTAGCGGGGGCCCGCTGACAGATACGCAGTATTTT.

This clonotype appeared a few times. The rearrangement uses TRBV12-3 or TRBV12-4 and TRBJ2-1; D gene uncertain. Trimming shortened V by 1 base and J by 1 base, and 5 bases separated the two germline ends. This CDR3 spans 14 amino acids. The CDR3 is CASSLGWSYNEQFF. In nucleotides, the CDR3 is TGTGCCAGCAGTTTAGGGTGGTCCTACAATGAGCAGTTCTTC.

This clonotype was counted between two and nine times. This chain connects TRBV12-3 or TRBV12-4 to TRBJ1-5, with D possibly TRBD1 on 6 matching bases. The length of the CDR3 is 16 residues. Trimming left V 2 bases short and J 3 bases short, with 14 bases between. The CDR3 spells CASSLSQGFYNQPQHF. The CDR3 coding sequence is TGTGCCAGCAGTTTATCGCAGGGGTTCTACAATCAGCCCCAGCATTTT.

V usage is TRBV4-1 and J usage is TRBJ2-3; 8 nucleotides line up with TRBD2. This CDR3 contains 15 residues. The junction had 5 bases not matched to a gene; V was cut back by 4 bases and J by 2 bases. Germline loops: CDR1 MGHRA, CDR2 YSYEKL. In DNA, the CDR3 is TGCGCCAGCAGCCGGTACGGGGGGGACACAGATACGCAGTATTTT. Protein: CASSRYGGDTDTQYF.

Regarding this clonotype: A single base separates this from a much larger clone, so it may be a read error. The chain uses TRBV7-2 and TRBJ2-7; D possibly corresponds to TRBD2 (6 bases). The V end lost 5 bases, the J end lost 0 bases, and 14 bases lay between the germline ends. The CDR3 spans 15 residues. In germline, CDR1 is SGHTA, CDR2 FQGNSA. CDR3 residues: CASSLGTVPSYEQYF. Written as DNA, the CDR3 is TGTGCCAGCAGCCTAGGGACTGTACCCTCCTACGAGCAGTACTTC.

The chain employs TRBV27 and TRBJ2-1; the match to TRBD1 covers 7 bases. Germline V CDR1 and CDR2: MNHEY, SMNVEV (reference sequence). The CDR3 is 17 amino acids. V was pared by 3 bases and J by 0 bases, with 8 bases of the junction left unmatched. CDR3 sequence reads: CASSLTGPRSSYNEQFF. As DNA, the CDR3 is TGTGCCAGCAGTTTGACAGGGCCGCGAAGCTCCTACAATGAGCAGTTCTTC.

This clonotype has more than one count but fewer than ten. This chain joins TRBV28 and TRBJ2-2, with D perhaps TRBD1 (6 bases). V lost 3 bases and J lost 4, with 9 bases in between. Per germline, CDR1 MDHEN and CDR2 SYDVKM. The CDR3 consists of 14 residues. For the CDR3, the DNA is TGTGCCAGCAGTTTTGTAGGGGGCACCGGGGAGCTGTTTTTT. This translates into CASSFVGGTGELFF.

The gene calls are TRBV18 and TRBJ2-1; no clear D. The CDR3 sequence is 13 residues long. Trimming left V 2 bases short and J 8 bases short, with 10 bases between. Germline V gene sequence: CDR1 KGHSH, CDR2 LQKENI. CDR3 loop: CASSPFDPYEQFF. The CDR3 DNA reads TGTGCCAGCTCACCATTTGATCCTTATGAGCAGTTCTTC.

This clonotype came up many times. The rearrangement links TRBV28 to TRBJ1-4; the D gene is possibly TRBD1 (6 bases). The CDR3 length is 18 residues. Germline V lookup: CDR1 MDHEN, CDR2 SYDVKM. V dropped 5 bases and J dropped 4 bases, with 23 bases sitting between them. The CDR3 DNA sequence: TGTGCCAGCAGTCTAATCTTGGGCCGGGGGCCGGATAATGAAAAACTGTTTTTT. Protein: CASSLILGRGPDNEKLFF.